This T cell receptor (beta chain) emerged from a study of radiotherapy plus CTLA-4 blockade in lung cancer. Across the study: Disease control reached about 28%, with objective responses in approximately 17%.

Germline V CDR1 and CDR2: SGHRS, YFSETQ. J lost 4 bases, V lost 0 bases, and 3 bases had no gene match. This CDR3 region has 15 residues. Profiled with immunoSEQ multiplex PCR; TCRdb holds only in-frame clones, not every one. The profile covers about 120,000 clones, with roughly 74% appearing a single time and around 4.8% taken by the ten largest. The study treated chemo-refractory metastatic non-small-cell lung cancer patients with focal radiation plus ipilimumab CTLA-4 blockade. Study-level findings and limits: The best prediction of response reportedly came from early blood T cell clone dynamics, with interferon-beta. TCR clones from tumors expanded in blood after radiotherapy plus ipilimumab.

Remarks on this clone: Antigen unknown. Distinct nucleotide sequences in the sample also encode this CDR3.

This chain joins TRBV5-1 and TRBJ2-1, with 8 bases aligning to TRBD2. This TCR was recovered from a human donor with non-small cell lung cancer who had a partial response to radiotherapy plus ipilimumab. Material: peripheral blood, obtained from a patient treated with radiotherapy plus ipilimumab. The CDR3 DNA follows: TGCGCCAGCAGCTTGGCCGGGAGGGAGTACAATGAGCAGTTCTTC. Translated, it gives CASSLAGREYNEQFF.